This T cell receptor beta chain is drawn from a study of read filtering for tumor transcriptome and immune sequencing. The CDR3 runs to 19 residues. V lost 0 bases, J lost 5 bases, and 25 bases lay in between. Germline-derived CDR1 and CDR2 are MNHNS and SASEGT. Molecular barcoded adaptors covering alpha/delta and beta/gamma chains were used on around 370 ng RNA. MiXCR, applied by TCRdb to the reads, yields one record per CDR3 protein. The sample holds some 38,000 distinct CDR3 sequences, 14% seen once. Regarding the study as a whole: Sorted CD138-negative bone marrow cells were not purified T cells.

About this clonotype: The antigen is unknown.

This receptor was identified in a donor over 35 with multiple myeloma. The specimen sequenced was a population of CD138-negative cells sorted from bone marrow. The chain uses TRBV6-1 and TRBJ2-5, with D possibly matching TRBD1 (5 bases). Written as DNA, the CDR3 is TGTGCCAGCAGTGAAGCCTATAGGAAGGGGCTGCGGTACGGGGAGACCCAGTACTTC. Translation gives CASSEAYRKGLRYGETQYF.